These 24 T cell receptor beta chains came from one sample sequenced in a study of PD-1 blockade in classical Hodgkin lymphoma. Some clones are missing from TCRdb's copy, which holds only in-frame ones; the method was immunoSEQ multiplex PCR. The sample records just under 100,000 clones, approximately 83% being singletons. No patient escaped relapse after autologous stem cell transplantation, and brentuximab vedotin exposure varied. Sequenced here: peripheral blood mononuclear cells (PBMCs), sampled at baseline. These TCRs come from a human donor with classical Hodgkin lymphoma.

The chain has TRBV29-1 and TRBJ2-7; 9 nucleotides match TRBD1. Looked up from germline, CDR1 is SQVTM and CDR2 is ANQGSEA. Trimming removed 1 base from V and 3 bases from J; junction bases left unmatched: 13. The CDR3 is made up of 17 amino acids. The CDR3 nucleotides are TGCAGCGTTGAAGGTCCTCACGGGGACAGGGAGGTCTACGAGCAGTACTTC. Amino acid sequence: CSVEGPHGDREVYEQYF.

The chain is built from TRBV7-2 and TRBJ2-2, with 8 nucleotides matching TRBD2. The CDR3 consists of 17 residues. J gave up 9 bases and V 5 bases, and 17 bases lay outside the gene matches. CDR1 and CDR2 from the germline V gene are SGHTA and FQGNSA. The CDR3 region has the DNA TGTGCCAGCAGCCACGGGGGGGGACTAGTTCTGGGTAGGGAGCTGTTTTTT. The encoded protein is CASSHGGGLVLGRELFF.

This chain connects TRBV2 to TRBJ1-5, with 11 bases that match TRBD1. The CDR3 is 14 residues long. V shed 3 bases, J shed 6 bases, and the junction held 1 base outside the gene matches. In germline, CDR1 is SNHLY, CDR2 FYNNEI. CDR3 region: CASSDGTGGQPQHF. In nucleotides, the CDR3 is TGTGCCAGCAGTGATGGGACAGGGGGTCAGCCCCAGCATTTT.

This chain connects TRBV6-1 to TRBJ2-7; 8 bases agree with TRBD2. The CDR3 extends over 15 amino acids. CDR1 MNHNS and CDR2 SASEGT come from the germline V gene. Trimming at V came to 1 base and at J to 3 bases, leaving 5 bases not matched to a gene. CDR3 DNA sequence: TGTGCCAGCAGTGAAGTGGAGGGACTAGACTACGAGCAGTACTTC. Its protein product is CASSEVEGLDYEQYF.

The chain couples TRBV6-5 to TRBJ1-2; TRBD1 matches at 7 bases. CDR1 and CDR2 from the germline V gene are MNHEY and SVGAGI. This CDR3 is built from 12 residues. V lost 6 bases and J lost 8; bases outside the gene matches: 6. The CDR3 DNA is TGTGCCAGCAGCGCAGGGGGTAGGGGCTACACCTTC. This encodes CASSAGGRGYTF.

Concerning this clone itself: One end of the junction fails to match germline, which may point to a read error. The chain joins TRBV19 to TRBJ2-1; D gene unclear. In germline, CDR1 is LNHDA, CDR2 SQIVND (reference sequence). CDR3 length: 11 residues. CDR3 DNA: TGTACCAGTAGTTTAGGTAATGAGCAGTTCTTC. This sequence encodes CTSSLGNEQFF.

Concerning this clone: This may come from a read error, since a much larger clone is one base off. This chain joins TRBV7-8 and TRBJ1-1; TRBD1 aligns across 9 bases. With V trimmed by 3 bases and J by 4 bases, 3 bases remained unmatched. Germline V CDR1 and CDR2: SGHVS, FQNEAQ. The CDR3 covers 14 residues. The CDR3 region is CASSFTGGGTEAFF. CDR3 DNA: TGTGCCAGCAGCTTCACAGGGGGCGGCACTGAAGCTTTCTTT.

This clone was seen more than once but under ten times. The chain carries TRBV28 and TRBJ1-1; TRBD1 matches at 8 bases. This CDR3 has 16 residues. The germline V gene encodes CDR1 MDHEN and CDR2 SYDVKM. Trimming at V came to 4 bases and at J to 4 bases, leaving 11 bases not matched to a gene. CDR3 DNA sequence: TGTGCCAGCAGTTCCCTTGGAGGCAGGGGGCCCACTGAAGCTTTCTTT. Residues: CASSSLGGRGPTEAFF.

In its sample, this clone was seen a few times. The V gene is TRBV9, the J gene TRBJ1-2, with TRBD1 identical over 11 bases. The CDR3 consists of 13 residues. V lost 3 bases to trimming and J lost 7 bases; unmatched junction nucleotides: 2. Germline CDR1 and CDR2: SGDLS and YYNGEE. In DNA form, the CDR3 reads TGTGCCAGCAGCGGGGACAGGGGGTCTGGCTACACCTTC. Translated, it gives CASSGDRGSGYTF.

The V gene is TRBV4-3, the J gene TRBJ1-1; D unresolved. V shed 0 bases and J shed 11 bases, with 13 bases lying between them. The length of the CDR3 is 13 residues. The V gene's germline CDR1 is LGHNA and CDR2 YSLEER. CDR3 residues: CASSQEKGGRAFF. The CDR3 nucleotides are TGCGCCAGCAGCCAAGAAAAGGGAGGAAGGGCTTTCTTT.

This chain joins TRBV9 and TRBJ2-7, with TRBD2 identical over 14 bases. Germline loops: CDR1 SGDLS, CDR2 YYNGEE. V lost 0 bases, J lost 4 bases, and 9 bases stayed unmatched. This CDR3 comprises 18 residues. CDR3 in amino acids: CASSVAPTSGRAGYEQYF. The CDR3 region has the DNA TGTGCCAGCAGCGTAGCTCCGACTAGCGGGAGGGCAGGGTACGAGCAGTACTTC.

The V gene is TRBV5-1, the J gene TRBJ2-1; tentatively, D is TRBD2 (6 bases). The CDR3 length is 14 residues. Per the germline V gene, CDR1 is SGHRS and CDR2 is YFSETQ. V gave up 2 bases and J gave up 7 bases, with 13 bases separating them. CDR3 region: CASSLGGSKNEQFF. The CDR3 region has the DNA TGCGCCAGCAGCTTAGGAGGGAGTAAGAATGAGCAGTTCTTC.

DNA of the CDR3: TGTGCCAGCTCACCACCTAGCCACGATGAGCAGTTCTTC. Protein sequence: CASSPPSHDEQFF. The genes are TRBV18 and TRBJ2-1; D is uncertain. Looked up from germline, CDR1 is KGHSH and CDR2 is LQKENI. V was pared by 0 bases and J by 8 bases, with 8 bases between. The CDR3 extends over 13 amino acids.

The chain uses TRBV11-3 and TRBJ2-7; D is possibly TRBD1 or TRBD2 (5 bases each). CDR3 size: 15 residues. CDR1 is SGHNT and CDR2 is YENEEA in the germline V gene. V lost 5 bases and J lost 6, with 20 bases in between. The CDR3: CASSTPPSGLCEQYF. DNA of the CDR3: TGTGCCAGCAGCACCCCACCCTCGGGGCTCTGCGAGCAGTACTTC.

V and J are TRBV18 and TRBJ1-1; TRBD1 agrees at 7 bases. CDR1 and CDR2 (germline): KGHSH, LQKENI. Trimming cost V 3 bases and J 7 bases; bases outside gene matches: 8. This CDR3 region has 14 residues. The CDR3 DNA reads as TGTGCCAGCTCACCCGGACAGGTAGGAGGTGAAGCTTTCTTT. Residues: CASSPGQVGGEAFF.

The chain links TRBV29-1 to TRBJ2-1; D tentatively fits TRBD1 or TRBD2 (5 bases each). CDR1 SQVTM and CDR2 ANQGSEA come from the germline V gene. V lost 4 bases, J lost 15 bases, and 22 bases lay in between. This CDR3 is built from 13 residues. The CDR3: CSVGGAGAALRFF. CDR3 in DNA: TGCAGCGTTGGAGGGGCCGGGGCCGCTTTGAGGTTCTTC.

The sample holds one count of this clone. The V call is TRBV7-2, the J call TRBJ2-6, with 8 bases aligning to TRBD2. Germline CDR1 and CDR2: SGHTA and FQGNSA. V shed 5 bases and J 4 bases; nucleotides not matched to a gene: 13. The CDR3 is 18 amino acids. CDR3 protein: CASSPLSGRWAGANVLTF. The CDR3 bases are TGTGCCAGCAGCCCGTTGAGCGGGAGATGGGCAGGGGCCAACGTCCTGACTTTC.

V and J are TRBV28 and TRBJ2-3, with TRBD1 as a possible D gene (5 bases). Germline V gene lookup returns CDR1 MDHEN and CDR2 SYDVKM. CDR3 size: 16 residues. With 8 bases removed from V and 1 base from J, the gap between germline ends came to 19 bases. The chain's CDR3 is CASPPSGRAGTDTQYF. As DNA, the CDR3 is TGTGCCAGCCCTCCATCGGGCAGGGCGGGCACAGATACGCAGTATTTT.

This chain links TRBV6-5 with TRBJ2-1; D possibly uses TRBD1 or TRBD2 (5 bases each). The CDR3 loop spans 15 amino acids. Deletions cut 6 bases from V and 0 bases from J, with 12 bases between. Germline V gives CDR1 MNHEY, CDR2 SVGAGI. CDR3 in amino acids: CASRGRAGSYNEQFF. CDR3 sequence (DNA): TGTGCCAGCAGGGGACGGGCCGGCTCCTACAATGAGCAGTTCTTC.

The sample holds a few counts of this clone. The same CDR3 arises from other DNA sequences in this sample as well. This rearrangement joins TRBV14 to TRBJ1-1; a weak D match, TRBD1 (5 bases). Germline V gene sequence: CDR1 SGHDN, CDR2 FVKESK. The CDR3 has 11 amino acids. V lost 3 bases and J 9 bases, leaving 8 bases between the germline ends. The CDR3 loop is CASSQEGQAFF. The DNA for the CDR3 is TGTGCCAGCAGCCAGGAGGGGCAAGCTTTCTTT.

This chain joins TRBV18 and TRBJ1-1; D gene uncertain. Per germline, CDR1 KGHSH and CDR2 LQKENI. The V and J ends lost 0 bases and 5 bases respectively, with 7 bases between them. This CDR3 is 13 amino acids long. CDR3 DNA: TGTGCCAGCTCACCACCGGGTAGAACTGAAGCTTTCTTT. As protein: CASSPPGRTEAFF.

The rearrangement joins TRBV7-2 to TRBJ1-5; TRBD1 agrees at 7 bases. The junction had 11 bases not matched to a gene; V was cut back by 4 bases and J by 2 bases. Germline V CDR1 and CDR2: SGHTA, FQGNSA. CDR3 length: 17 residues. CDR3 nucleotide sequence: TGTGCCAGCAGCTCCCAAGGGGGCTCTAGGGGCAATCAGCCCCAGCATTTT. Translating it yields CASSSQGGSRGNQPQHF.

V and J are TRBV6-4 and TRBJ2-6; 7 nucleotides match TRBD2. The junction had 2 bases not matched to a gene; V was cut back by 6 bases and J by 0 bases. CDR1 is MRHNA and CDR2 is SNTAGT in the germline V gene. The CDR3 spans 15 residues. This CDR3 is CASRTSNSGANVLTF. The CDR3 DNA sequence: TGTGCCAGCAGGACTAGCAACTCTGGGGCCAACGTCCTGACTTTC.

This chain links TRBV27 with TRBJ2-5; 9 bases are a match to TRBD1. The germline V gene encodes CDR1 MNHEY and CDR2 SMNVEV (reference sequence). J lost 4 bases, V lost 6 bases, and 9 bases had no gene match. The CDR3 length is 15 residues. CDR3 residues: CASSGTGKGSETQYF. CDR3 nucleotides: TGTGCCAGCAGCGGGACAGGGAAGGGATCAGAGACCCAGTACTTC.